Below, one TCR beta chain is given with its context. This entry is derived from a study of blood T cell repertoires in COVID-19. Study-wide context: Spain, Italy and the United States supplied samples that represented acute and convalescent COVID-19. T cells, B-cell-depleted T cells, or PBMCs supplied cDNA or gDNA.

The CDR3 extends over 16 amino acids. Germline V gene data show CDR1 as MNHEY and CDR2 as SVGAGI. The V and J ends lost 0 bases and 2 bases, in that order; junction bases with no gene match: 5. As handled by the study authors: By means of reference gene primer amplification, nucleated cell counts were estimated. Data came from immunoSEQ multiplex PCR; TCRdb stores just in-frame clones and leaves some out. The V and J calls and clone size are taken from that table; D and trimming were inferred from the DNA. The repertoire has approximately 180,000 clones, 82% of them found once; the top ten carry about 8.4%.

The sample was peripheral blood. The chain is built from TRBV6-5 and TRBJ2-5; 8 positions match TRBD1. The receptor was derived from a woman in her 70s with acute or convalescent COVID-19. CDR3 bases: TGTGCCAGCAGTTACTCGAGAGGGACAGGACAAGAGACCCAGTACTTC. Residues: CASSYSRGTGQETQYF.